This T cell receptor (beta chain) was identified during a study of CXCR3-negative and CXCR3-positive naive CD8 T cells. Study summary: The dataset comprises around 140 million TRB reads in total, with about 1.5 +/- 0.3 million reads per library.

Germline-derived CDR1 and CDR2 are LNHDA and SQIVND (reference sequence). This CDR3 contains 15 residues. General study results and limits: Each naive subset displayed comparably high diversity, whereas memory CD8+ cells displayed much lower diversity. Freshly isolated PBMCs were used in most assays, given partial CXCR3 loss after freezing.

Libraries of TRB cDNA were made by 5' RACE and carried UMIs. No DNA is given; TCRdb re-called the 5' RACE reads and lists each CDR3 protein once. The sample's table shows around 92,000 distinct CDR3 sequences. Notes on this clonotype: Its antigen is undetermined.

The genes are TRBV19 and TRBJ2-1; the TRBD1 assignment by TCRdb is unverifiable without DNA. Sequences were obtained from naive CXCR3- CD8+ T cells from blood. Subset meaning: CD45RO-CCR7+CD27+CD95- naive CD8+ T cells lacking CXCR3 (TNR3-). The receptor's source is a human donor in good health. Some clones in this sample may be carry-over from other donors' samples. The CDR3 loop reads CASSIQGAGYNEQFF.